The 20 T cell receptor beta chains below all came from one sample that was sequenced in a study of cytomegalovirus exposure and HLA in healthy donors. The PCR was carried out with 60 Vbeta primers and 13 Jbeta primers. Profiled with immunoSEQ multiplex PCR; TCRdb holds only in-frame clones, not every one. Of about 120,000 clones listed, 60% to 70% are singletons. Sequencing was carried out using PBMCs. All receptors derive from a woman between 35 and 50 years old in good health and CMV-seropositive.

The V call is TRBV15, the J call TRBJ2-3; 9 bases are a match to TRBD2. The CDR3 sequence is 18 residues long. CDR1 and CDR2 (germline): LNHNV, YYDKDF (reference sequence). The V segment lost 3 bases and the J segment 2 bases; nucleotides outside the gene matches: 12. The CDR3 sequence: CATSSRLAADHSTDTQYF. The CDR3, as DNA: TGTGCCACCAGCAGTCGACTAGCGGCTGACCATTCCACAGATACGCAGTATTTT.

This clone has more than one count but fewer than ten. This chain links TRBV7-9 with TRBJ2-7; the D gene is possibly TRBD2 (5 bases). From germline, CDR1 is SEHNR and CDR2 FQNEAQ (reference sequence). The CDR3 is made up of 13 amino acids. Trimming shortened V by 3 bases and J by 0 bases, and 6 bases separated the two germline ends. The CDR3 is CASSLDFSYEQYF. In nucleotides, the CDR3 is TGTGCCAGCAGCTTGGACTTCTCCTACGAGCAGTACTTC.

V and J are TRBV28 and TRBJ1-6; 7 bases fit TRBD1. The germline CDR1 and CDR2 sequences are MDHEN and SYDVKM. This CDR3 contains 15 residues. V shed 10 bases, J shed 5 bases, and the junction held 11 bases outside the gene matches. The CDR3 sequence: CATRPRDRHNSPLHF. CDR3 nucleotide sequence: TGTGCCACCCGTCCACGGGACAGACATAATTCACCCCTCCACTTT.

This clone was observed a few times. The V and J genes are TRBV27 and TRBJ1-1, with unresolved D. This CDR3 has 14 amino acids. CDR1 is MNHEY, CDR2 SMNVEV, per germline (reference sequence). V dropped 5 bases and J dropped 11 bases, with 21 bases sitting between them. CDR3 nucleotide sequence: TGTGCCAGCAGTCCCCGGAGCAGTGTAGTTTTGGCTTTCTTT. Translation: CASSPRSSVVLAFF.

A few counts support this clone. The chain employs TRBV6-5 and TRBJ1-4; D not resolved. The CDR3 covers 13 residues. CDR1 is MNHEY and CDR2 is SVGAGI in the germline V gene. V lost 2 bases, J lost 7 bases, and 8 bases lay in between. The CDR3 sequence: CASSYREGEKLFF. The CDR3 bases are TGTGCCAGCAGTTACAGGGAGGGTGAAAAACTGTTTTTT.

In its sample, this clone was seen a few times. V and J are TRBV15 and TRBJ2-1; 11 bases agree with TRBD2. The CDR3 is made up of 16 amino acids. Per the germline V gene, CDR1 is LNHNV and CDR2 is YYDKDF (reference sequence). V lost 1 base, J lost 8 bases, and 7 bases stayed unmatched. CDR3 DNA: TGTGCCACCAGCAGAGCCCTAGCGGGAGGTTTGGATGAGCAGTTCTTC. This encodes CATSRALAGGLDEQFF.

The chain joins TRBV6-1 to TRBJ2-7, with TRBD1 matching 8 bases. The trim removed 1 base at V and 3 bases at J, leaving 5 bases unmatched. CDR1 MNHNS and CDR2 SASEGT come from the germline V gene. The CDR3 consists of 15 residues. The CDR3: CASSEGQGAFYEQYF. The CDR3 DNA reads as TGTGCCAGCAGTGAAGGGCAGGGGGCCTTCTACGAGCAGTACTTC.

The chain is built from TRBV7-2 and TRBJ2-3, with 9 positions matching TRBD2. Germline loops: CDR1 SGHTA, CDR2 FQGNSA. The CDR3 loop spans 15 amino acids. Germline trimming cut 2 bases from V and 6 bases from J; bases unmatched to any gene: 6. The chain's CDR3 is CASSLSRREGDTQYF. CDR3 bases: TGTGCCAGCAGCTTATCTAGGCGGGAGGGGGATACGCAGTATTTT.

This rearrangement joins TRBV7-8 to TRBJ2-3; D perhaps matches TRBD1 (6 bases). The germline gives CDR1 SGHVS, CDR2 FQNEAQ. The V end lost 5 bases, the J end lost 2 bases, and 11 bases lay between the germline ends. This CDR3 spans 14 amino acids. CDR3 nucleotide sequence: TGTGCCAGCAGCCGACAGGTTATCACAGATACGCAGTATTTT. This sequence encodes CASSRQVITDTQYF.

The V call is TRBV9, the J call TRBJ2-2, with 7 nucleotides matching TRBD1. Losses at the gene ends were 4 bases for V and 6 bases for J; bases not matched to a gene: 6. CDR3 length: 14 residues. Germline CDR1 reads SGDLS; CDR2 reads YYNGEE. The CDR3 DNA follows: TGTGCCAGCAGCCCCAGGGGGATTCCCGGGGAGCTGTTTTTT. Amino acids: CASSPRGIPGELFF.

The chain carries TRBV30 and TRBJ1-1, with unresolved D. CDR3 length: 14 residues. The V end lost 1 base, the J end lost 1 base, and 10 bases lay between the germline ends. Germline CDR1 is GTSNPN and CDR2 is SVGIG (reference sequence). DNA of the CDR3: TGTGCCTGGAGTGGCGACGGGAGGAACACTGAAGCTTTCTTT. Protein: CAWSGDGRNTEAFF. Using reference TRBV30 and TRBJ1-1 for the parts outside the CDR3, the full variable domain is SQTIHQWPATLVQPVGSPLSLECTVEGTSNPNLYWYRQAAGRGLQLLFYSVGIGQISSEVPQNLSASRPQDRQFILSSKKLLLSDSGFYLCAWSGDGRNTEAFFGQGTRLTVV.

This clone has just one count. The genes are TRBV4-2 and TRBJ2-1, with 13 bases that match TRBD2. Germline CDR1 reads LGHNA; CDR2 reads YNFKEQ. Unmatched junction bases numbered 11, after V lost 4 bases and J lost 8 bases. The CDR3 is 17 amino acids. In DNA, the CDR3 is TGTGCCAGCAGCCCTTCTTTTACTAGCGGGAGGGCCCATGAGCAGTTCTTC. As protein: CASSPSFTSGRAHEQFF.

The count of this clone is one. The V call is TRBV11-2, the J call TRBJ2-7; 12 nucleotides line up with TRBD2. This CDR3 is built from 19 residues. Trimming at V came to 3 bases and at J to 1 base, leaving 13 bases not matched to a gene. In germline, CDR1 is SGHAT, CDR2 FQNNGV. The CDR3 here is CASSFPSGRASGRSYEQYF. The DNA of the CDR3 is TGTGCCAGCAGCTTTCCTAGCGGGAGGGCCTCTGGTAGATCCTACGAGCAGTACTTC. The complete variable domain, with remaining parts taken from reference TRBV11-2 and TRBJ2-7, reads EAGVAQSPRYKIIEKRQSVAFWCNPISGHATLYWYQQILGQGPKLLIQFQNNGVVDDSQLPKDRFSAERLKGVDSTLKIQPAKLEDSAVYLCASSFPSGRASGRSYEQYFGPGTRLTVT.

The CDR3 is CASSSDPEGGYTF. CDR3 in DNA: TGTGCCAGCAGCTCAGACCCCGAGGGTGGCTACACCTTC. The chain uses TRBV5-4 and TRBJ1-2, with D hard to call. The CDR3 sequence is 13 residues long. With 3 bases removed from V and 7 bases from J, the gap between germline ends came to 13 bases. The germline V gene encodes CDR1 SGHNT and CDR2 YYREEE (reference sequence).

This chain connects TRBV30 to TRBJ2-1; D not resolved. Germline V gene lookup returns CDR1 GTSNPN and CDR2 SVGIG (reference sequence). This CDR3 is built from 14 residues. The ends were cut back, 1 base at V and 9 bases at J, with 16 bases in the middle. The CDR3 region is CAWSGGYPVGEQFF. For the CDR3, the DNA is TGTGCCTGGAGTGGCGGCTACCCCGTCGGTGAGCAGTTCTTC.

The chain is built from TRBV27 and TRBJ2-1; TRBD2 is a possible D gene (5 bases). The V end was cut by 3 bases, the J end by 2 bases, with 20 bases between. CDR3 length equals 18 residues. The germline CDR1 and CDR2 sequences are MNHEY and SMNVEV (reference sequence). The CDR3 protein is CASSFSAAPAVTYNEQFF. In DNA, the CDR3 is TGTGCCAGCAGTTTTTCCGCCGCCCCAGCGGTAACCTACAATGAGCAGTTCTTC.

V gene TRBV4-2 combines with J gene TRBJ2-2; D is possibly TRBD2 (6 bases). CDR1 and CDR2 from the germline V gene are LGHNA and YNFKEQ. The CDR3 has 14 residues. V lost 7 bases to trimming and J lost 1 base, with 10 bases between them. The CDR3, as DNA: TGTGCCAGCAAGAGTAGCGGGAACACCGGGGAGCTGTTTTTT. Residues: CASKSSGNTGELFF.

This clone was seen only a few times. This rearrangement joins TRBV15 to TRBJ1-1; D might be TRBD1 (6 bases). V lost 0 bases to trimming and J lost 1 base, with 12 bases between them. Germline loops: CDR1 LNHNV, CDR2 YYDKDF (reference sequence). The length of the CDR3 is 16 residues. The CDR3 DNA reads TGTGCCACCAGCAGAGATTGGGGGGGCGAGAACACTGAAGCTTTCTTT. This encodes CATSRDWGGENTEAFF.

The rearrangement joins TRBV7-9 to TRBJ2-7, with TRBD2 matching over 10 bases. The V and J ends lost 5 bases and 1 base, in that order; junction bases with no gene match: 14. CDR1 is SEHNR and CDR2 is FQNEAQ in the germline V gene (reference sequence). The CDR3 contains 18 residues. CDR3 nucleotides: TGTGCCAGCAGCCCCCCGGGGACTAGCGCTAGCCGGTCCTACGAGCAGTACTTC. Translating gives CASSPPGTSASRSYEQYF.

The chain links TRBV6-6 to TRBJ2-7, with 10 bases lining up with TRBD1. Losses at the gene ends were 5 bases for V and 0 bases for J; bases not matched to a gene: 7. This CDR3 comprises 16 residues. The germline V gene has CDR1 MNHNY and CDR2 SVGAGI (reference sequence). The CDR3 protein is CASSRQGASSSYEQYF. The CDR3 DNA reads as TGTGCCAGCAGTCGACAGGGGGCCTCGAGCTCCTACGAGCAGTACTTC.